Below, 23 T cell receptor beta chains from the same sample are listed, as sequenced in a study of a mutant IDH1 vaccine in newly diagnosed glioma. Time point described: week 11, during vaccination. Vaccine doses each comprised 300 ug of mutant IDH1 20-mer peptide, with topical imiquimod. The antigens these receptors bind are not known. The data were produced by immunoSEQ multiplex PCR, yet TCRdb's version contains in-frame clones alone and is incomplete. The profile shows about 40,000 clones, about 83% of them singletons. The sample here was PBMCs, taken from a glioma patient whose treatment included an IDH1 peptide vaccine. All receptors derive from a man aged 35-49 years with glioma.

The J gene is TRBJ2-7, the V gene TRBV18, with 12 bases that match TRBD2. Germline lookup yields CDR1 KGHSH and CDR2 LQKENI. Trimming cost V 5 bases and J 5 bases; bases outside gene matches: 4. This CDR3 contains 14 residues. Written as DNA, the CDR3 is TGTGCCAGCTCAGAACGACTAGCGGGAGACGAGCAGTACTTC. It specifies CASSERLAGDEQYF.

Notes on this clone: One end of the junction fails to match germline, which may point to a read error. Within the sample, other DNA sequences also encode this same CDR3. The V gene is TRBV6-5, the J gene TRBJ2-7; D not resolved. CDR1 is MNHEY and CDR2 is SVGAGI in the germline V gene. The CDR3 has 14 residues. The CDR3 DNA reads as TGTGCTAGCAGTGACGACTCCTTAACCTACGAGCAGTACTTC. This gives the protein CASSDDSLTYEQYF.

CDR3 in amino acids: CASSFDRANTIYF. The CDR3 nucleotides are TGTGCCAGCAGCTTCGACAGGGCAAACACCATATATTTT. V usage is TRBV5-4 and J usage is TRBJ1-3; 7 bases are a match to TRBD1. V shed 2 bases and J 6 bases; nucleotides not matched to a gene: 2. CDR1 and CDR2 (germline): SGHNT, YYREEE (reference sequence). This CDR3 comprises 13 residues.

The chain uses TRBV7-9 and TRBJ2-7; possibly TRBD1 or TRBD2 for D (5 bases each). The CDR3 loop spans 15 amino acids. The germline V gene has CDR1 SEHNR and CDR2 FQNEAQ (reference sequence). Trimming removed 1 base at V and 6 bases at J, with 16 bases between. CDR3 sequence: CASSLGAGTGGEQYF. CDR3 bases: TGTGCCAGCAGCTTAGGGGCCGGGACGGGCGGCGAGCAGTACTTC.

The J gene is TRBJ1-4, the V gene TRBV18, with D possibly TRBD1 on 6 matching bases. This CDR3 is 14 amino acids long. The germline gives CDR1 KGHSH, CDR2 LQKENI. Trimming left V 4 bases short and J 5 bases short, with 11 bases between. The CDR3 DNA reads TGTGCCAGCTCACTTAACAGGGACAATGAAAAACTGTTTTTT. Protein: CASSLNRDNEKLFF.

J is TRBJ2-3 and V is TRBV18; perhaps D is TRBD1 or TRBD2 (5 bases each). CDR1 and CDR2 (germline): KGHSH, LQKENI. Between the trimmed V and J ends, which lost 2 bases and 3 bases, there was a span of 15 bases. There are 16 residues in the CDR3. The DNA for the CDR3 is TGTGCCAGCTCACCAAAACTAGTTGGGGCGACAGATACGCAGTATTTT. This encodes CASSPKLVGATDTQYF. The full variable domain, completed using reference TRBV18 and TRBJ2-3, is NAGVMQNPRHLVRRRGQEARLRCSPMKGHSHVYWYRQLPEEGLKFMVYLQKENIIDESGMPKERFSAEFPKEGPSILRIQQVVRGDSAAYFCASSPKLVGATDTQYFGPGTRLTVL.

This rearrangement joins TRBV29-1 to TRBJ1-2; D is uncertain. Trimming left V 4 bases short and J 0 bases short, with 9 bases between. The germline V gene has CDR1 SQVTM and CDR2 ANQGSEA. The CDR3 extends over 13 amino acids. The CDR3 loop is CSVGVDPNYGYTF. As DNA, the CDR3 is TGCAGCGTTGGGGTCGATCCTAACTATGGCTACACCTTC.

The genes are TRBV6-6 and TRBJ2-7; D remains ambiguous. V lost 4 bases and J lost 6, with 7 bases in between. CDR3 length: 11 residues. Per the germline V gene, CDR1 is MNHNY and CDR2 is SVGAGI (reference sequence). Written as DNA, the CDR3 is TGTGCCAGCAGTTTCCTCGCCGAGCAGTACTTC. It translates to CASSFLAEQYF.

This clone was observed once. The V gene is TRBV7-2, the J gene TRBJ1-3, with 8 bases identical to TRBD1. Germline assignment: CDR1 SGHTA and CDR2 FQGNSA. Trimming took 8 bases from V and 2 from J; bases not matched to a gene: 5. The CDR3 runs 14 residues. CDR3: CASAQTGAGNTIYF. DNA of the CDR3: TGTGCCAGCGCCCAGACAGGGGCTGGAAACACCATATATTTT.

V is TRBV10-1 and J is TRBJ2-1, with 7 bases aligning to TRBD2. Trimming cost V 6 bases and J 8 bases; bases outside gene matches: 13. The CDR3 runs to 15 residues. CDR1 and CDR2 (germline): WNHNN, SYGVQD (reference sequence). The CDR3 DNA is TGCGCCAGCAGAGAGGATATGGGGGGGTGGGATGAGCAGTTCTTC. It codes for CASREDMGGWDEQFF.

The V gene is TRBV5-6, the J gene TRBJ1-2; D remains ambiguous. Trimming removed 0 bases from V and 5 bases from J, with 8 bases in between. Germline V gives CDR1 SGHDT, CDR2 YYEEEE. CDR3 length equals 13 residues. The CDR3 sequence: CASSLGGLYGYTF. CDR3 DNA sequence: TGTGCCAGCAGCTTGGGAGGGCTTTATGGCTACACCTTC.

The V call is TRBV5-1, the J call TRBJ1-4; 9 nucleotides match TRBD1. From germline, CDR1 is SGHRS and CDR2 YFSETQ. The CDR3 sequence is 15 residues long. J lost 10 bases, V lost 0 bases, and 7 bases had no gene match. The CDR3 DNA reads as TGCGCCAGCAGCTTGGAGGACAGGGGTGGTGGAAAACTGTTTTTT. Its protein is CASSLEDRGGGKLFF.

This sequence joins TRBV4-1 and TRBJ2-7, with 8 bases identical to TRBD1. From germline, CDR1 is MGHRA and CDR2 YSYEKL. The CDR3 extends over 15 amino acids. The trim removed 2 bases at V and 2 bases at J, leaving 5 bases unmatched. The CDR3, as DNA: TGCGCCAGCAGCCAAAGACAGGGGACCACCTACGAGCAGTACTTC. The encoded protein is CASSQRQGTTYEQYF.

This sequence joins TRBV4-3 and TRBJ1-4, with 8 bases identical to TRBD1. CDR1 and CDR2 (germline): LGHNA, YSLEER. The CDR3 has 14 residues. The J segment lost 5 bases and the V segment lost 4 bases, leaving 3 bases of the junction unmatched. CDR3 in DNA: TGCGCCAGCAGCCCGAGGACAGGGAATGAAAAACTGTTTTTT. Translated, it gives CASSPRTGNEKLFF.

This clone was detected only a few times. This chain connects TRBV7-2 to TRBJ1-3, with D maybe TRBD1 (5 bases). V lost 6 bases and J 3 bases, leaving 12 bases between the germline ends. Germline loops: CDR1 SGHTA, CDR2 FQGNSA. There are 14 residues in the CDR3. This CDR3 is CASRPGGGGNTIYF. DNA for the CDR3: TGTGCCAGCAGGCCGGGGGGGGGTGGAAACACCATATATTTT.

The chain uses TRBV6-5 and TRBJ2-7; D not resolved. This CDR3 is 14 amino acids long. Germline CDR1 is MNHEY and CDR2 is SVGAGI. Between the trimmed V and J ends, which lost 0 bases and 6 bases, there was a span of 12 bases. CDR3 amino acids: CASSYSGRRGEQYF. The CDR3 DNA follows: TGTGCCAGCAGTTACTCGGGTAGACGTGGCGAGCAGTACTTC.

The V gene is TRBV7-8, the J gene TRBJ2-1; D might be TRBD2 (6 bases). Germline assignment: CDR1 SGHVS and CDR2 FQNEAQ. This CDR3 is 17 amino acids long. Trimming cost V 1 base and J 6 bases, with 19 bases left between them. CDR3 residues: CASSLEVRGRQFNEQFF. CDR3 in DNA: TGTGCCAGCAGCTTAGAGGTTCGGGGGAGGCAGTTCAATGAGCAGTTCTTC.

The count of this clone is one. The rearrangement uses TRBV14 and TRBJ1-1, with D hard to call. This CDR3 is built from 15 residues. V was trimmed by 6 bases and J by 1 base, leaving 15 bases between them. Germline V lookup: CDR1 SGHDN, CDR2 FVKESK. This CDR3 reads CASRATGVRNTEAFF. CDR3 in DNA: TGTGCCAGCAGGGCGACCGGGGTCAGGAACACTGAAGCTTTCTTT.

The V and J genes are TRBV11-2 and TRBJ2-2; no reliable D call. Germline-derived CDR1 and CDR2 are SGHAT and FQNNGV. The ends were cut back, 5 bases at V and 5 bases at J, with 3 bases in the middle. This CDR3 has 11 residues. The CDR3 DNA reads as TGTGCCAGCAGCCAAACCGGGGAGCTGTTTTTT. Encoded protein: CASSQTGELFF.

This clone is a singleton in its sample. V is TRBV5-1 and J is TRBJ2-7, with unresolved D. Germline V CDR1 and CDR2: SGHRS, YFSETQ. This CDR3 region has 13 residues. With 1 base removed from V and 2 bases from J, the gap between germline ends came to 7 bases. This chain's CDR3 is CASSLISTYEQYF. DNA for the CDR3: TGCGCCAGCAGCTTGATTTCAACCTACGAGCAGTACTTC.

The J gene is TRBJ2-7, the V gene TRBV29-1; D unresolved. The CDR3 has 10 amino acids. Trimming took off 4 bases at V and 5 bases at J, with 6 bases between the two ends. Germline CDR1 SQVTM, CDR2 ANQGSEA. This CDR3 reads CSVVADEQYF. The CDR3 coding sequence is TGCAGCGTTGTAGCCGACGAGCAGTACTTC.

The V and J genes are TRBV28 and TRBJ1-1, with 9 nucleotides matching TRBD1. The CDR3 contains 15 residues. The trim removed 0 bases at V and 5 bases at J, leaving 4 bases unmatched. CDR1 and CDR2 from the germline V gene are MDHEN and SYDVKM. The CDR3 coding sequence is TGTGCCAGCAGTTTATGGGGGACAGGGTGGACTGAAGCTTTCTTT. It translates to CASSLWGTGWTEAFF. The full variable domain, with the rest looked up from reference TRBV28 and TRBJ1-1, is DVKVTQSSRYLVKRTGEKVFLECVQDMDHENMFWYRQDPGLGLRLIYFSYDVKMKEKGDIPEGYSVSREKKERFSLILESASTNQTSMYLCASSLWGTGWTEAFFGQGTRLTVV.

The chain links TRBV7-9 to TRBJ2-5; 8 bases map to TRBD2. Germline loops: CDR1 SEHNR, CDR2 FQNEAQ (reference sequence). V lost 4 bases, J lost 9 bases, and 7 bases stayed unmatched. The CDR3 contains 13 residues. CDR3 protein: CASSSGRAFAQYF. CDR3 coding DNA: TGTGCCAGCAGCTCCGGGAGGGCCTTTGCCCAGTACTTC.